This T cell receptor (beta chain) is from a study of blood T cell repertoires in COVID-19. Across the whole study: COVID-19 samples, acute and convalescent, were from the United States, Italy and Spain. Sources were T cells, B-cell-depleted T cells, or PBMCs; the material itself was cDNA or gDNA.

Source study methods: Estimation of nucleated cell counts relied on the amplification of reference gene primers. Some clones are missing from TCRdb's copy, which holds only in-frame ones; the method was immunoSEQ multiplex PCR. The V and J calls and clone size were taken over from that table, and D and trimming were inferred from the DNA. The data contain 130,000 to 150,000 clones, just under 90% of them seen just once; the ten biggest clones take up 8.6%. The CDR3 is 14 amino acids. V was trimmed by 6 bases and J by 2 bases, leaving 13 bases between them. Germline V CDR1 and CDR2: MDHEN, SYDVKM. This clonotype originated in a woman between 50 and 59 years old with active or convalescent COVID-19. Material: peripheral blood. This rearrangement joins TRBV28 to TRBJ1-1; D is possibly TRBD1 (6 bases). CDR3 bases: TGTGCCAGCAGGAAGGACAGATTCAACACTGAAGCTTTCTTT. This sequence encodes CASRKDRFNTEAFF.